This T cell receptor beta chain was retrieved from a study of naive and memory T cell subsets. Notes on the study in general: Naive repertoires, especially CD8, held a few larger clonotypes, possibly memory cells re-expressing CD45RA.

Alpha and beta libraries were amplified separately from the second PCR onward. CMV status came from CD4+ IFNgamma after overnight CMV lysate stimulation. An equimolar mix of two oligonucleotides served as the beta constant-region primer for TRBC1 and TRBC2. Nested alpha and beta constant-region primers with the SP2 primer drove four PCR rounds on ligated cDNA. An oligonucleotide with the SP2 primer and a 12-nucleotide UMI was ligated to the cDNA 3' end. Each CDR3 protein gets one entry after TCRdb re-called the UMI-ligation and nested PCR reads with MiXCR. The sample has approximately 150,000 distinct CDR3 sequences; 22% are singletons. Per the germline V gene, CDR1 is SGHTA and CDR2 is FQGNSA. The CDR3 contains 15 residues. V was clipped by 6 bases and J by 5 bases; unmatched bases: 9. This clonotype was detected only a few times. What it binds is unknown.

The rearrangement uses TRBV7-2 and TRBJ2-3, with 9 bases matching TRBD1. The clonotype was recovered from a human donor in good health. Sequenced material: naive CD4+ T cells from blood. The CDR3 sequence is CASRTGTGWQDTQYF. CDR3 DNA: TGTGCCAGCAGAACCGGGACAGGGTGGCAAGATACGCAGTATTTT.